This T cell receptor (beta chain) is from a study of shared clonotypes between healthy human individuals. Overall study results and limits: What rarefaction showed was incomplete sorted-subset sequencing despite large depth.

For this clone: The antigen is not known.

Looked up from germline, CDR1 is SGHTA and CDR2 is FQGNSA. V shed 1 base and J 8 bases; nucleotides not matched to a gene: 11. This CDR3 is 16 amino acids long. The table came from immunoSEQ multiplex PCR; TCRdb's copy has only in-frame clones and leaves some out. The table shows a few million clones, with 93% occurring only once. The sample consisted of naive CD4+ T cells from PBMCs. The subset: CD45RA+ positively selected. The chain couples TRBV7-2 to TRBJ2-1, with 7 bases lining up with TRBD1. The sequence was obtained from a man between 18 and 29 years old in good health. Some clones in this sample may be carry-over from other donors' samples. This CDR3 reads CASSLVGTVTRHEQFF. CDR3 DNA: TGTGCCAGCAGCTTAGTCGGGACAGTCACCCGCCATGAGCAGTTCTTC.